A single sample gave rise to the 16 T cell receptor beta chains below, sequenced in a study of identical twins. TCRdb passed the 5' RACE reads through MiXCR, listing each CDR3 protein once. The table lists about 490,000 distinct CDR3 sequences, approximately 14% of them singletons, with about 0.4% in the top ten. Another study also made use of these data, one on yellow fever vaccine responses in identical twins.

Sequenced input: CD4+ T cells sorted from blood. The origin of the receptors is a woman aged 18 to 35 in good health.

This clonotype was seen many times. The genes are TRBV5-1 and TRBJ2-3, with 9 bases identical to TRBD1. Germline lookup yields CDR1 SGHRS and CDR2 YFSETQ. CDR3 length equals 14 residues. With 7 bases clipped from V and 5 bases from J, the junction kept 8 bases outside the gene matches. The chain's CDR3 is CASFTGQGGDTQYF. CDR3 DNA: TGCGCCAGCTTCACGGGACAGGGTGGAGATACGCAGTATTTT.

The chain links TRBV14 to TRBJ2-5, with 7 bases aligning to TRBD2. Germline V gene data show CDR1 as SGHDN and CDR2 as FVKESK. This CDR3 comprises 17 residues. Trimming took 3 bases from V and 0 from J; bases not matched to a gene: 10. This chain's CDR3 is CASSQRSAGPYQETQYF. CDR3 nucleotides: TGTGCCAGCAGCCAGAGGTCAGCGGGGCCTTACCAAGAGACCCAGTACTTC.

The rearrangement links TRBV5-1 to TRBJ2-1, with 7 bases that match TRBD2. The V and J ends lost 0 bases and 2 bases, in that order; junction bases with no gene match: 5. CDR1 and CDR2 (germline): SGHRS, YFSETQ. This CDR3 region has 16 residues. The CDR3 reads CASSLGPSGTYNEQFF. CDR3 nucleotide sequence: TGCGCCAGCAGCTTGGGCCCTAGCGGCACCTACAATGAGCAGTTCTTC.

This clonotype has just a few counts. CDR3 in DNA: TGTGCCAGCAGACCGCCTGGCTCTGGAAACACCATATATTTT. Its translation: CASRPPGSGNTIYF. The chain joins TRBV6-1 to TRBJ1-3, with D hard to call. CDR1 and CDR2 from the germline V gene are MNHNS and SASEGT. The CDR3 extends over 14 amino acids. V was cut by 6 bases and J by 0 bases, with 9 bases left in between.

The chain employs TRBV20-1 and TRBJ2-6; TRBD1 matches 11 bases. J was trimmed by 0 bases and V by 3 bases; bases with no gene match: 13. Germline CDR1 DFQATT, CDR2 SNEGSKA (reference sequence). The CDR3 sequence is 20 residues long. The DNA of the CDR3 is TGCAGTGCTAGCCATCGGACAGGGGGCTTTATGGGCTCTGGGGCCAACGTCCTGACTTTC. Protein: CSASHRTGGFMGSGANVLTF.

V and J are TRBV24-1 and TRBJ1-2, with D tentatively TRBD1 (5 bases). The CDR3 sequence is 14 residues long. The germline V gene encodes CDR1 KGHDR and CDR2 SFDVKD. V was cut by 3 bases and J by 2 bases, with 9 bases left in between. The CDR3 DNA is TGTGCCACCAGTGATCCTCAGGGCAACTATGGCTACACCTTC. This encodes CATSDPQGNYGYTF.

This clonotype was counted a few times. The rearrangement joins TRBV24-1 to TRBJ2-2; TRBD1 might be the D (6 bases). This CDR3 is built from 18 residues. Germline assignment: CDR1 KGHDR and CDR2 SFDVKD. V lost 0 bases and J 2 bases, leaving 15 bases between the germline ends. Written as DNA, the CDR3 is TGTGCCACCAGTGATTTGGACTTCAGGACAGATAACACCGGGGAGCTGTTTTTT. Protein product: CATSDLDFRTDNTGELFF.

This clonotype turned up a few times. The chain employs TRBV11-1 and TRBJ2-3, with 8 positions matching TRBD2. Germline assignment: CDR1 SGHAT and CDR2 FQDESV (reference sequence). The CDR3 contains 15 residues. V lost 4 bases to trimming and J lost 3 bases; unmatched junction nucleotides: 6. CDR3 bases: TGTGCCAGCAGCTCCGGGACTAGGCGTACAGATACGCAGTATTTT. Amino acid sequence: CASSSGTRRTDTQYF.

This chain links TRBV5-1 with TRBJ2-2; no clear D. The CDR3 has 15 amino acids. The V end was cut by 4 bases, the J end by 3 bases, with 13 bases between. Germline values: CDR1 SGHRS, CDR2 YFSETQ. The CDR3 loop is CASSKGPGDTGELFF. The CDR3 DNA follows: TGCGCCAGCAGCAAGGGTCCTGGAGACACCGGGGAGCTGTTTTTT. Variable domain in full (rest from reference TRBV5-1 and TRBJ2-2): KAGVTQTPRYLIKTRGQQVTLSCSPISGHRSVSWYQQTPGQGLQFLFEYFSETQRNKGNFPGRFSGRQFSNSRSEMNVSTLELGDSALYLCASSKGPGDTGELFFGEGSRLTVL.

This clonotype was recorded a few times. The chain is built from TRBV5-5 and TRBJ1-2; the D is unclear. The CDR3 is 15 residues long. Deletions cut 0 bases from V and 2 bases from J, with 11 bases between. Per the germline V gene, CDR1 is SGHKS and CDR2 is YYEKEE (reference sequence). The CDR3 sequence: CASSLAMRGNYGYTF. CDR3 DNA: TGTGCCAGCAGCTTGGCCATGCGAGGGAACTATGGCTACACCTTC.

For the CDR3, the DNA is TGCAGCGTTGAAGTGGGCGGGATTTACGAGCAGTACTTC. Protein product: CSVEVGGIYEQYF. This chain uses TRBV29-1 with TRBJ2-7; maybe TRBD2 (6 bases). CDR3 size: 13 residues. Germline-derived CDR1 and CDR2 are SQVTM and ANQGSEA. The ends were cut back, 1 base at V and 4 bases at J, with 11 bases in the middle.

This clonotype came up a few times. The chain has TRBV14 and TRBJ1-1; D gene uncertain. The CDR3 is 13 residues long. The ends were cut back, 0 bases at V and 4 bases at J, with 6 bases in the middle. CDR1 SGHDN and CDR2 FVKESK come from the germline V gene. The CDR3 nucleotides read TGTGCCAGCAGCCAAGAGCGGGCCACTGAAGCTTTCTTT. Translated, it gives CASSQERATEAFF. Drawing the rest from reference TRBV14 and TRBJ1-1, the complete variable domain is EAGVTQFPSHSVIEKGQTVTLRCDPISGHDNLYWYRRVMGKEIKFLLHFVKESKQDESGMPNNRFLAERTGGTYSTLKVQPAELEDSGVYFCASSQERATEAFFGQGTRLTVV.

J is TRBJ1-2 and V is TRBV5-1; no definite D call. The germline V gene encodes CDR1 SGHRS and CDR2 YFSETQ. V dropped 0 bases and J dropped 5 bases, with 17 bases sitting between them. The CDR3 runs to 16 residues. The CDR3 DNA reads TGCGCCAGCAGCTTGGGGCAGGTGATTTCGGTATATGGCTACACCTTC. Its translation is CASSLGQVISVYGYTF.

This clonotype was picked up a small number of times. This chain's CDR3 is CASSLGREGNEQFF. DNA of the CDR3: TGTGCCAGCAGCCTCGGGCGGGAGGGGAATGAGCAGTTCTTC. This rearrangement joins TRBV28 to TRBJ2-1; 9 positions agree with TRBD2. Germline V gene lookup returns CDR1 MDHEN and CDR2 SYDVKM. V was pared by 6 bases and J by 7 bases, with 7 bases of the junction left unmatched. This CDR3 is built from 14 residues. The full variable domain, rest sourced from reference TRBV28 and TRBJ2-1, is DVKVTQSSRYLVKRTGEKVFLECVQDMDHENMFWYRQDPGLGLRLIYFSYDVKMKEKGDIPEGYSVSREKKERFSLILESASTNQTSMYLCASSLGREGNEQFFGPGTRLTVL.

J is TRBJ1-4 and V is TRBV5-1; D is possibly TRBD1 (5 bases). The V end was cut by 4 bases, the J end by 13 bases, with 17 bases between. Germline assignment: CDR1 SGHRS and CDR2 YFSETQ. The CDR3 totals 13 residues. CDR3 DNA: TGCGCCAGCAGCAACGGGGACCGTCGGGGACTGTTTTTT. It encodes CASSNGDRRGLFF.

This clonotype was observed a handful of times. The genes are TRBV5-6 and TRBJ2-2; D is unresolved. Germline CDR1 is SGHDT and CDR2 is YYEEEE. This CDR3 region has 13 residues. V lost 5 bases and J 0 bases, leaving 5 bases between the germline ends. CDR3 DNA sequence: TGTGCCAGCAGGTTCGCGAACACCGGGGAGCTGTTTTTT. Translated: CASRFANTGELFF.